This entry lists 23 T cell receptor beta chains sequenced from one sample in a study of chemoradiotherapy in HPV16-positive cancers (dated by TCRdb to between 2021 and 2022). Library preparation was by the immunoSEQ multiplex PCR assay. TCRdb mirrors the immuneACCESS table, restricted to in-frame sequences. Some clones are absent from its copies; in checked studies, under half trace to an unresolved V gene, and the reason for the others is unknown. In all, the sample holds approximately 4,600 clones, and roughly 88% of those were seen once. The ten largest account for about 2.7% of the sample. The sequenced sample was tumor tissue, obtained from a patient who underwent chemoradiotherapy. The receptor source for this set is a human donor with HPV-associated anogenital cancer.

V is TRBV5-1 and J is TRBJ2-4; 11 bases align to TRBD1. This CDR3 is built from 16 residues. With 4 bases clipped from V and 1 base from J, the junction kept 4 bases outside the gene matches. From germline, CDR1 is SGHRS and CDR2 YFSETQ. CDR3 DNA sequence: TGCGCCAGCAGCGAGGGACAGGGGGTTGCCAAAAACATTCAGTACTTC. Translating gives CASSEGQGVAKNIQYF.

The V gene is TRBV6-6, the J gene TRBJ1-1; no clear D gene. Trimming pared 4 bases from V and 7 bases from J, leaving 16 bases between. In germline, CDR1 is MNHNY, CDR2 SVGAGI (reference sequence). This CDR3 comprises 14 residues. In nucleotides, the CDR3 is TGTGCCAGCAGTTTCAAAGGGAACCCAAATGAAGCTTTCTTT. It is translated as CASSFKGNPNEAFF.

The chain has TRBV14 and TRBJ1-2, with D maybe TRBD1 (5 bases). V was cut by 5 bases and J by 7 bases, with 20 bases left in between. The germline CDR1 and CDR2 sequences are SGHDN and FVKESK. The CDR3 sequence is 15 residues long. The CDR3 sequence is CASSTSSGKVSGYTF. In DNA form, the CDR3 reads TGTGCCAGCAGCACCTCTTCAGGGAAAGTCTCTGGCTACACCTTC.

This CDR3 reads CASSDRGLAKNIQYF. The CDR3 nucleotides read TGTGCCAGCAGTGACAGGGGGCTAGCCAAAAACATTCAGTACTTC. The chain joins TRBV6-1 to TRBJ2-4; 8 nucleotides agree with TRBD1. This CDR3 spans 15 amino acids. V gave up 3 bases and J gave up 0 bases; unmatched junction bases: 1. The germline gives CDR1 MNHNS, CDR2 SASEGT.

The rearrangement links TRBV27 to TRBJ2-7, with D tentatively TRBD1 or TRBD2 (7 bases each). CDR1 is MNHEY and CDR2 is SMNVEV in the germline V gene (reference sequence). V was cut by 2 bases and J by 6 bases, with 17 bases left in between. The CDR3 loop spans 15 amino acids. The CDR3 region is CASSLPSTGRGEQYF. DNA for the CDR3: TGTGCCAGCAGTTTACCCTCGACAGGGAGGGGCGAGCAGTACTTC.

This clone occurred once. The chain links TRBV28 to TRBJ1-2, with D hard to call. V was cut by 6 bases and J by 6 bases, with 11 bases left in between. Germline values: CDR1 MDHEN, CDR2 SYDVKM. The CDR3 spans 12 residues. The CDR3, as DNA: TGTGCCAGCAGCGGACTGATTGATGGCTACACCTTC. Translation gives CASSGLIDGYTF.

The table lists this clone with a few counts. The V and J genes are TRBV5-1 and TRBJ2-5, with D tentatively TRBD1 (5 bases). V lost 3 bases to trimming and J lost 2 bases, with 14 bases between them. Looked up from germline, CDR1 is SGHRS and CDR2 is YFSETQ. CDR3 length: 15 amino acids. In DNA form, the CDR3 reads TGCGCCAGCAGCTCCCTATCAGGGCCTCAAGAGACCCAGTACTTC. Its translation is CASSSLSGPQETQYF.

The chain employs TRBV6-5 and TRBJ2-1; D call uncertain. V was trimmed by 5 bases and J by 6 bases, leaving 17 bases between them. This CDR3 is built from 15 residues. The V gene's germline CDR1 is MNHEY and CDR2 SVGAGI. Here the CDR3 reads CASSLPLNFFNEQFF. DNA for the CDR3: TGTGCCAGCAGTCTCCCCCTCAACTTTTTCAATGAGCAGTTCTTC.

The chain recombines TRBV14 with TRBJ1-1; perhaps TRBD1 as D (5 bases). V lost 1 base to trimming and J lost 5 bases, with 17 bases between them. There are 16 residues in the CDR3. Germline CDR1 SGHDN, CDR2 FVKESK. This chain's CDR3 is CASSQGGTAVGTEAFF. In nucleotides, the CDR3 is TGTGCCAGCAGCCAAGGGGGCACGGCGGTGGGGACTGAAGCTTTCTTT.

The chain carries TRBV15 and TRBJ1-4; D remains unclear. CDR3 length: 15 amino acids. The ends were cut back, 8 bases at V and 0 bases at J, with 13 bases in the middle. Looked up from germline, CDR1 is LNHNV and CDR2 is YYDKDF (reference sequence). The CDR3 nucleotides are TGTGCCACCTCCACCCCGGGCGCAACTAATGAAAAACTGTTTTTT. Translation: CATSTPGATNEKLFF.

A word on this clone: The junction differs from germline at one of its ends, possibly a read error. This chain links TRBV11-1 with TRBJ1-1; no clear D. The CDR3 is made up of 12 amino acids. Germline V gives CDR1 SGHAT, CDR2 FQDESV (reference sequence). CDR3 amino acids: CASSLTNAEAFF. The CDR3 DNA reads TGTGCCAGCAGCTTGACGAACGCTGAAGCTTTCTTT.

This chain uses TRBV5-1 with TRBJ2-1; no definite D call. The CDR3 covers 15 residues. Looked up from germline, CDR1 is SGHRS and CDR2 is YFSETQ. Trimming left V 5 bases short and J 0 bases short, with 12 bases between. The CDR3 DNA is TGCGCCAGCAGGGTAACGGATTTCTCCTACAATGAGCAGTTCTTC. Translating it yields CASRVTDFSYNEQFF.

A remark on this clone: A read error may produce the germline difference seen at one junction end. The chain carries TRBV6-1 and TRBJ1-2, with D unresolved. The CDR3 is 13 residues long. The germline gives CDR1 MNHNS, CDR2 SASEGT. The CDR3 protein is CAGSEGRSGGYTF. In DNA, the CDR3 is TGTGCCGGCAGTGAGGGCCGTTCGGGAGGCTACACCTTC.

CDR3 DNA sequence: TGTGCCTGGGGGGCGGGCATTATGACCTACGAGCAGTACTTC. Translating it yields CAWGAGIMTYEQYF. The rearrangement links TRBV30 to TRBJ2-7; D may correspond to TRBD1 or TRBD2 (5 bases each). V was trimmed by 5 bases and J by 2 bases, leaving 16 bases between them. The CDR3 contains 14 residues. CDR1 GTSNPN and CDR2 SVGIG come from the germline V gene (reference sequence).

The V and J genes are TRBV5-1 and TRBJ2-1, with a possible D match to TRBD2 (5 bases). Deletions cut 1 base from V and 0 bases from J, with 11 bases between. The germline V gene encodes CDR1 SGHRS and CDR2 YFSETQ. This CDR3 region has 16 residues. The CDR3 bases are TGCGCCAGCAGCTTGTCCTCTGGGAGCTCCTACAATGAGCAGTTCTTC. It specifies CASSLSSGSSYNEQFF.

This clone appeared a few times. The chain combines TRBV19 with TRBJ2-3, with a tentative D call TRBD2 (5 bases). The CDR3 runs 13 residues. CDR1 and CDR2 from the germline V gene are LNHDA and SQIVND (reference sequence). V lost 4 bases to trimming and J lost 5 bases, with 10 bases between them. CDR3 DNA: TGTGCCAGTAGTAACCCCCGGGGAGATACGCAGTATTTT. It codes for CASSNPRGDTQYF.

The rearrangement uses TRBV5-6 and TRBJ1-5; maybe TRBD1 (6 bases). V lost 1 base and J 6 bases, leaving 17 bases between the germline ends. This CDR3 is built from 16 residues. Germline lookup yields CDR1 SGHDT and CDR2 YYEEEE. In DNA form, the CDR3 reads TGTGCCAGCAGCTTGCGGGGGCAGGGAATACGTCAGCCCCAGCATTTT. Its translation: CASSLRGQGIRQPQHF.

This chain uses TRBV6-1 with TRBJ1-5; TRBD1 matches 7 bases. The CDR3 consists of 16 residues. V lost 1 base and J lost 6; bases outside the gene matches: 9. CDR1 and CDR2 from the germline V gene are MNHNS and SASEGT. The CDR3 bases are TGTGCCAGCAGTGAAGGGTTCAGGGGGGCGGCTCAGCCCCAGCATTTT. Amino acids: CASSEGFRGAAQPQHF.

The CDR3 DNA sequence: TGTGCCAGCAGCTTGGGACTAGCCTACCAAGAGACCCAGTACTTC. This encodes CASSLGLAYQETQYF. The J gene is TRBJ2-5, the V gene TRBV11-3; 9 bases match TRBD2. J lost 0 bases, V lost 3 bases, and 2 bases had no gene match. The germline V gene encodes CDR1 SGHNT and CDR2 YENEEA. This CDR3 has 15 amino acids. Filled out from reference TRBV11-3 and TRBJ2-5, the complete variable domain reads EAGVVQSPRYKIIEKKQPVAFWCNPISGHNTLYWYLQNLGQGPELLIRYENEEAVDDSQLPKDRFSAERLKGVDSTLKIQPAELGDSAVYLCASSLGLAYQETQYFGPGTRLLVL.

The chain carries TRBV6-6 and TRBJ1-5; perhaps TRBD1 as D (6 bases). From germline, CDR1 is MNHNY and CDR2 SVGAGI (reference sequence). The V end lost 0 bases, the J end lost 0 bases, and 9 bases lay between the germline ends. This CDR3 contains 16 residues. The CDR3 loop reads CASSYSMGASNQPQHF. CDR3 nucleotide sequence: TGTGCCAGCAGTTACTCGATGGGGGCTAGCAATCAGCCCCAGCATTTT.

This sequence joins TRBV5-3 and TRBJ1-2, with 8 bases matching TRBD1. TRBV5-3 is treated as an ORF (open reading frame) with a function not yet certain. V dropped 4 bases and J dropped 8; count of bases not matched to a gene: 16. This CDR3 is 16 amino acids long. DNA of the CDR3: TGTGCCAGAAGCCTATACGTACAACAGGGGGAATACGGCTACACCTTC. Translating gives CARSLYVQQGEYGYTF.

V gene TRBV5-6 combines with J gene TRBJ2-5; D possibly corresponds to TRBD2 (5 bases). The CDR3 extends over 15 amino acids. V was pared by 0 bases and J by 5 bases, with 14 bases between. Looked up from germline, CDR1 is SGHDT and CDR2 is YYEEEE. The chain's CDR3 is CASSLVAAGRETQYF. The CDR3 DNA reads TGTGCCAGCAGCTTGGTAGCTGCGGGCCGGGAGACCCAGTACTTC.

The V call is TRBV27, the J call TRBJ1-1; TRBD1 is a possible D gene (6 bases). This CDR3 spans 14 amino acids. The ends were cut back, 6 bases at V and 1 base at J, with 12 bases in the middle. Germline V CDR1 and CDR2: MNHEY, SMNVEV (reference sequence). CDR3 nucleotides: TGTGCCAGCAGGGAAGGGGGGACGAACACTGAAGCTTTCTTT. Translation: CASREGGTNTEAFF.